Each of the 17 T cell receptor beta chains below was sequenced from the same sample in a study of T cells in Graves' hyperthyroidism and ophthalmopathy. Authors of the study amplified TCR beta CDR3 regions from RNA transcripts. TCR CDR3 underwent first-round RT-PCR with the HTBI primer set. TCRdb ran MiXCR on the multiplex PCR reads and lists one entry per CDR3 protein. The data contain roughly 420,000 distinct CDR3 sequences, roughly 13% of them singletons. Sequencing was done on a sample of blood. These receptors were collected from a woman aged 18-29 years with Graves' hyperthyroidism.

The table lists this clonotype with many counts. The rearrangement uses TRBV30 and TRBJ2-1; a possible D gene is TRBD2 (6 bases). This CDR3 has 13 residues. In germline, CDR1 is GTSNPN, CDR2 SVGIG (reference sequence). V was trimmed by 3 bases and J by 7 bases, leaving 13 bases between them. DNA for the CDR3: TGTGCCTGGAGCCGGGGGAAGGAGAATGAGCAGTTCTTC. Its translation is CAWSRGKENEQFF.

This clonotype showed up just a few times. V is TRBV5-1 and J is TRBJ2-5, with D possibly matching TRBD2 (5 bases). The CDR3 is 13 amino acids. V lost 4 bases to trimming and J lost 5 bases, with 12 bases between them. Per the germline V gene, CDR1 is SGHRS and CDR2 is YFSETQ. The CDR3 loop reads CASSQDLSETQYF. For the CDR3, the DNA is TGCGCCAGCAGCCAGGACTTATCGGAGACCCAGTACTTC.

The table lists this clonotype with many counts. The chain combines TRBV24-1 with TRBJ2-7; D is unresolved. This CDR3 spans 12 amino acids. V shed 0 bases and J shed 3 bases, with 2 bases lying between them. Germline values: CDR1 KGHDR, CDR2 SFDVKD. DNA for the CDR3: TGTGCCACCAGTGATTTGCTCTACGAGCAGTACTTC. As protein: CATSDLLYEQYF.

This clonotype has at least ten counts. The DNA of the CDR3 is TGTGCCAGCAGCCCAACTAGCGGGATGGGGTACGAGCAGTACTTC. The encoded protein is CASSPTSGMGYEQYF. V and J are TRBV13 and TRBJ2-7; 10 bases line up with TRBD2. The CDR3 spans 15 residues. V dropped 5 bases and J dropped 4; count of bases not matched to a gene: 8. Looked up from germline, CDR1 is PRHDT and CDR2 is FYEKMQ (reference sequence).

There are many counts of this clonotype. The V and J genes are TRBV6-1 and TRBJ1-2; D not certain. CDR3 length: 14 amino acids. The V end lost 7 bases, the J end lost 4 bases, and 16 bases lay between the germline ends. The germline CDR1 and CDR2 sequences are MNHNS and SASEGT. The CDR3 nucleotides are TGTGCCAGCATCGATATAGACCCTCCCTATGGCTACACCTTC. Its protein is CASIDIDPPYGYTF.

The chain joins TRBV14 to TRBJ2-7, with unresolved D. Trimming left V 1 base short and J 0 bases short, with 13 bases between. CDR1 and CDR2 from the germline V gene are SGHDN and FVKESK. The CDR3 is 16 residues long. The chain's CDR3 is CASSQGAYTISYEQYF. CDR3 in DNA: TGTGCCAGCAGCCAAGGTGCCTATACGATCTCCTACGAGCAGTACTTC. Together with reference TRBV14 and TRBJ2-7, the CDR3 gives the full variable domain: EAGVTQFPSHSVIEKGQTVTLRCDPISGHDNLYWYRRVMGKEIKFLLHFVKESKQDESGMPNNRFLAERTGGTYSTLKVQPAELEDSGVYFCASSQGAYTISYEQYFGPGTRLTVT.

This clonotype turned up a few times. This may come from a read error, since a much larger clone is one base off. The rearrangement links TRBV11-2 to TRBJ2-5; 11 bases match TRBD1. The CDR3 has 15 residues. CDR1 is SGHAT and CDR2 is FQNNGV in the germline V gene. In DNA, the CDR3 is TGTGCCAACAGCTTAGGGGACAGGGGGCAAGAGACCCAGTACTTC. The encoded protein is CANSLGDRGQETQYF.

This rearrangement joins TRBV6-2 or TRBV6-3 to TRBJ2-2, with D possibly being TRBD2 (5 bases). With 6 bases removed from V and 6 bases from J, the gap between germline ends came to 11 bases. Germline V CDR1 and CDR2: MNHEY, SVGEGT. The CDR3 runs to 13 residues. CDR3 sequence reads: CASSLSEAGELFF. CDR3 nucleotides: TGTGCCAGCAGCCTTAGCGAAGCCGGGGAGCTGTTTTTT.

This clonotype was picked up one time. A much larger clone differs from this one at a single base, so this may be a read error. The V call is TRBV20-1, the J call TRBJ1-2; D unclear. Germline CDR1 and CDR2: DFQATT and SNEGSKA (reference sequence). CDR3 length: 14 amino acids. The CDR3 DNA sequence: TGCAGTGCTAGAGAAGGTTATTCAGTCTATGGCCACACCTTC. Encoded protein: CSAREGYSVYGHTF.

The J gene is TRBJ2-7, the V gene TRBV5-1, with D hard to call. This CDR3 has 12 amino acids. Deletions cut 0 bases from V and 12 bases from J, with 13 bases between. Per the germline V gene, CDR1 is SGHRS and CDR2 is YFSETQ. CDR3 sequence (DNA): TGCGCCAGCAGCTTGGGTGGCGGAAGCACGTACTTC. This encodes CASSLGGGSTYF.

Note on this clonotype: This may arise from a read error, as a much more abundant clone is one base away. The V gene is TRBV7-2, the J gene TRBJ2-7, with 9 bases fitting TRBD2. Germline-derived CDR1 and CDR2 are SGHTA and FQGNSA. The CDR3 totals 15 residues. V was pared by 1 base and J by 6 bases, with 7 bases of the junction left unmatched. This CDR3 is CASSLVAGETFEQYF. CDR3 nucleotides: TGTGCCAGCAGCTTAGTAGCGGGAGAAACCTTCGAGCAGTACTTC.

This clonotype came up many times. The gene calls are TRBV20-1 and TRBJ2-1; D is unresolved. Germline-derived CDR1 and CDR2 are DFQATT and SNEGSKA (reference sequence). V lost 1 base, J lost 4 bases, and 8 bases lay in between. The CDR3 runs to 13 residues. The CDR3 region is CSARADSYNEQFF. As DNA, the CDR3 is TGCAGTGCTAGAGCAGACTCATACAATGAGCAGTTCTTC.

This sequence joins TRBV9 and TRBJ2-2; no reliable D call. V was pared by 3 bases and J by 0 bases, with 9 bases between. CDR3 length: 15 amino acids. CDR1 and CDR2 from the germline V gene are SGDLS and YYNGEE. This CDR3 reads CASSDRLTNTGELFF. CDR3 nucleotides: TGTGCCAGCAGCGATCGACTCACGAACACCGGGGAGCTGTTTTTT.

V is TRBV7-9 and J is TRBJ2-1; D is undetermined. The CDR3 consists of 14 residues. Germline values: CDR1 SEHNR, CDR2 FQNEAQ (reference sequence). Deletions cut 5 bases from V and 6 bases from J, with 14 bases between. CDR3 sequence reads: CASSPLVDLNEQFF. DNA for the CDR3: TGTGCCAGCAGCCCTCTGGTGGACCTCAATGAGCAGTTCTTC.

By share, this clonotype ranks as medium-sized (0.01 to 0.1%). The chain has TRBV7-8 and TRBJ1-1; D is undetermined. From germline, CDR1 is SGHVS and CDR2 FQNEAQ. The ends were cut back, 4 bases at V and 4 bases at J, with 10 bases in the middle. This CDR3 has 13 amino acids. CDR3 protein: CASSSRRTTEAFF. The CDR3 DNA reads TGTGCCAGCAGCTCAAGACGAACCACTGAAGCTTTCTTT. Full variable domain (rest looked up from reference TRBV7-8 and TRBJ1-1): GAGVSQSPRYKVAKRGQDVALRCDPISGHVSLFWYQQALGQGPEFLTYFQNEAQLDKSGLPSDRFFAERPEGSVSTLKIQRTQQEDSAVYLCASSSRRTTEAFFGQGTRLTVV.

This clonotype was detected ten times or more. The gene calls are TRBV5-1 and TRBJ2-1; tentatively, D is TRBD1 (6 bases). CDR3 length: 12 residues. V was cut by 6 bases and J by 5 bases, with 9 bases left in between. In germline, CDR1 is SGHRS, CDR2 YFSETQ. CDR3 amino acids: CASKRQDNEQFF. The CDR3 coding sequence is TGCGCCAGCAAGAGACAGGACAATGAGCAGTTCTTC.

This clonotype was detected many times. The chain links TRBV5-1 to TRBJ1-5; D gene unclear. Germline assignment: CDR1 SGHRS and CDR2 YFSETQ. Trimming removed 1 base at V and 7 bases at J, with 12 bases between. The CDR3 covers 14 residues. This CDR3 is CASSLSGEGQPQHF. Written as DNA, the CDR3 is TGCGCCAGCAGCTTGTCCGGGGAAGGGCAGCCCCAGCATTTT.